This TCR beta chain was observed in a study of T cell repertoires in cytomegalovirus infection. On the study more broadly: Evidence of both CMV infection and a matching HLA type came from public TCR beta signatures.

Comment on this clonotype: The antigen is undetermined.

Broader study findings: Totalled public TCR beta family frequency picked out people who carried CMV plus the relevant HLA.

TCRdb ran MiXCR on the reads and lists one entry per CDR3 protein. Of approximately 990,000 distinct CDR3 sequences in the sample, approximately 30% were seen once. After removal of 4 bases from V and 4 bases from J, the junction contained 5 bases not matched to a gene. This CDR3 contains 16 residues. CDR1 and CDR2 (germline): KGHDR, SFDVKD. This TCR derives from a human donor in good health (CMV status not recorded). Some clones in this sample may be carry-over from other donors' samples. This chain uses TRBV24-1 with TRBJ2-3; 12 nucleotides match TRBD1. This sample comprised cultured CD8+ T cells from PBMCs, obtained from culture after CMV antigen stimulation. The CDR3 reads CATSERDRGRADTQYF. The CDR3 DNA reads as TGTGCCACCAGTGAACGGGACAGGGGGCGTGCAGATACGCAGTATTTT.